This TCR beta chain was captured by sequencing in a study of T cell repertoires in cytomegalovirus infection. Whole-study context: Public TCR beta signature analysis indicated the presence of both CMV infection and matching HLA type.

Broader study findings: The response measured ex vivo was dominated by TCR beta clonotypes (HLA-C-restricted and CMV-specific). Carriers of CMV and the relevant HLA type were discriminated by public TCR beta frequency.

V lost 6 bases to trimming and J lost 1 base; unmatched junction nucleotides: 8. The V gene's germline CDR1 is SQVTM and CDR2 ANQGSEA. CDR3 length: 14 residues. TCRdb reprocessed the reads via MiXCR and lists one record per CDR3 protein. This table holds more than 350,000 distinct CDR3 sequences, 30% to 40% found once. As regards this clonotype: What it binds is not known.

The specimen sequenced was PBMCs. This receptor was identified in a human donor in good health (CMV status not recorded). Some clones in this sample may be carry-over from other donors' samples. V usage is TRBV29-1 and J usage is TRBJ2-7; TRBD1 matches at 8 bases. CDR3 nucleotides: TGCAGCGTATCCGACAGGGGTGCGTCCTACGAGCAGTACTTC. Translation: CSVSDRGASYEQYF.